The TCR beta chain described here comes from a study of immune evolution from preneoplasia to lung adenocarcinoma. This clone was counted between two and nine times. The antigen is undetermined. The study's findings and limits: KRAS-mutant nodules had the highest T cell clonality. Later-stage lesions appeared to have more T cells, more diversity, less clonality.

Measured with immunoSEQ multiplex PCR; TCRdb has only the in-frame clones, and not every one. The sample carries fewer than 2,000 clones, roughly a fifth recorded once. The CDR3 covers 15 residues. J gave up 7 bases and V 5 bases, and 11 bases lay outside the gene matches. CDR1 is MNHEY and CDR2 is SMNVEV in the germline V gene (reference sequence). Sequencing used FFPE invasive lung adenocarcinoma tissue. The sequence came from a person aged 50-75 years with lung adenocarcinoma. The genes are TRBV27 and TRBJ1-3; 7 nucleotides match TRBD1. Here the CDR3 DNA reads TGTGCCAGCAGTCCAACACCGGACAGGTGGAACACCATATATTTT. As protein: CASSPTPDRWNTIYF.